This T cell receptor (beta chain) is from a study of T cells in localized non-small cell lung cancer. Study results and caveats: It was uninvolved adjacent lung that showed the highest T cell clonality, exceeding tumor.

CDR3 length: 13 residues. Germline CDR1 and CDR2: SGHRS and YFSETQ. V lost 3 bases to trimming and J lost 2 bases, with 8 bases between them. Profiling relied on immunoSEQ multiplex PCR, and the TCRdb table lists in-frame clones only, not all of them. Seen here are about 30,000 clones, roughly nine tenths observed once, and the top ten hold 4.5% to 7%. About this clone: Its antigen is still unknown.

The clonotype originates from a man aged 35 to 69 with stage II lung adenocarcinoma. The sample here was PBMCs, taken before any cancer treatment. The chain has TRBV5-1 and TRBJ1-1; TRBD1 might be the D (5 bases). This CDR3 is CASSWQGNTEAFF. DNA for the CDR3: TGCGCCAGCAGCTGGCAGGGAAACACTGAAGCTTTCTTT.